This paragraph covers one T cell receptor (beta chain) sequence. The antigen it binds to is not known. Within one base of it there is no much larger clone, and no base qualities were kept. The data were taken from a study of blood T cell dynamics during melanoma immunotherapy (dated by TCRdb to 2018 to 2020). General notes on the study: Patients with metastatic melanoma were treated with first-line pembrolizumab or nivolumab plus ipilimumab as standard of care in the United Kingdom. To find early correlates of response, peripheral T cell receptor repertoires were profiled in metastatic melanoma patients before and after one cycle of checkpoint inhibitor therapy. The training cohort consisted of consecutive patients, while an additional independent group of patients from the same centre was pooled to form an external validation set.

The CDR3 runs 14 amino acids, cysteine and phenylalanine included. Only the CDR3 DNA stays, 42 bases, in frame from base 1. V was cut back by 5 bases and J by 0 bases, leaving a gap of 11 bases between them. The germline V gene (reference sequence) yields SEHNR for CDR1 and FQNEAQ for CDR2. This sample's time point label indicates: week 3, after first cycle of checkpoint inhibitor. Blood samples were taken at two points: before treatment (T0) and at week 3 (W3), which came after the first cycle of checkpoint blockade. Except for two patients with rapid clinical progression, response was assessed 12 weeks after the first infusion by RECIST 1.1; disease control meant complete response, partial response or stable disease. Any patient who had received prior systemic cancer treatment, was on concomitant immunosuppressant therapy or had synchronous other active malignancies was excluded. To track both circulating cells and T cell turnover, TCR beta was sequenced from bulk PBMC as well as from plasma cell-free DNA. Lymphoprep and SepMate tubes were used to isolate PBMC from blood, and red cell lysis was then performed. DNA from PBMC and sorted T cell subsets was extracted with QIAamp DNA Blood Mini kits.

Every bulk PBMC sample was loaded with the same fixed amount of 350 ng of DNA. Following the manufacturer instructions, the immunoSEQ TCRb Assay kit was used to amplify TCR beta CDR3 sequences from genomic DNA. The KAPA Library Quantification Kit for Illumina platforms was used to quantify pooled libraries by qPCR. Pooled libraries were sequenced on an Illumina NextSeq 500, clustered at roughly 0.55-1.1 pM. The paper's processing steps were these. TCR data were analyzed with immunoSEQ ANALYZER and the R LymphoSeq package. A rearrangement efficiency score was calculated as productive divided by the sum of productive and non-productive CDR3 sequences. Within each patient, timepoints were compared pairwise for clonality, measured with the Gini coefficient, and for diversity, measured with the Renyi index at alpha=1. In LymphoSeq, clonal relatedness was computed with an edit distance of 3 and repertoire similarity was computed with the Bhattacharyya coefficient. To classify response, a linear discriminant analysis based on week-3 changes in clonality and diversity was built with the R MASS and caret packages. Sourced from immuneACCESS, this table was stored by TCRdb with only in-frame sequences that have V and J called. A share of the clones is absent; for the studies checked, an unresolved V gene accounts for under half, and the remainder has no known explanation. V and J calls and clone size are those listed in that table; D and trimming were worked out from the DNA. The sample table shows about 12,000 clones, and roughly 90% are seen once. The ten largest clones take up 4% to 5% of the sample.

The paper's findings and limits, for the study overall: Whether the T cell clones driving repertoire changes were melanoma-specific or reflected general immune activation could not be determined in the study. Patients who later achieved disease control showed a bifurcated PBMC repertoire reorganization at W3, with increased clonality or increased diversity, unlike progressors. The relatively small sample size was acknowledged as potentially limiting generalization of the results.

The receptor's source is a human donor with melanoma. Sequencing used blood, obtained from a patient treated with checkpoint blockade. Here the chain combines TRBV7-9 and TRBJ2-7; TRBD1 is a weak D gene call, 6 bases matching. CDR3 sequence: CASSEGQSSYEQYF. DNA sequence: TGTGCCAGCAGCGAAGGACAGAGCTCCTACGAGCAGTACTTC.